The 23 T cell receptor beta chains given below trace back to one sample, sequenced in a study of T cell responses to AZD1222 COVID-19 vaccine. Generated by immunoSEQ multiplex PCR, the TCRdb table keeps only in-frame clones and is missing some. The sample has around 110,000 clones; around nine tenths are singletons. Sequences were derived from peripheral blood, sampled 28 days after the second AZD1222 dose. These receptors originate from an adult who received the AZD1222 COVID-19 vaccine.

The J gene is TRBJ1-6, the V gene TRBV6-5, with TRBD1 matching 11 bases. V dropped 10 bases and J dropped 9; count of bases not matched to a gene: 11. Germline CDR1 and CDR2: MNHEY and SVGAGI. The CDR3 extends over 15 amino acids. This chain's CDR3 is CATYFTGTGGSPLHF. Here the CDR3 DNA reads TGTGCCACCTACTTCACCGGGACAGGGGGTTCACCCCTCCACTTT.

The CDR3 sequence is CASSLAGAGRDTQYF. Written as DNA, the CDR3 is TGTGCCAGCAGTTTGGCGGGGGCAGGTCGAGATACGCAGTATTTT. This chain uses TRBV28 with TRBJ2-3, with D possibly matching TRBD2 (7 bases). The CDR3 is made up of 15 amino acids. Germline CDR1 is MDHEN and CDR2 is SYDVKM. V lost 3 bases to trimming and J lost 5 bases, with 15 bases between them.

The chain links TRBV2 to TRBJ2-7, with D possibly matching TRBD2 (6 bases). This CDR3 spans 14 amino acids. The V gene lost 6 bases and the J gene lost 1 base, with 13 bases spanning the gap. Germline values: CDR1 SNHLY, CDR2 FYNNEI. The CDR3 sequence: CASSAEGSSYEQYF. CDR3 nucleotides: TGTGCCAGCAGCGCGGAGGGCAGTTCCTACGAGCAGTACTTC.

The chain joins TRBV7-8 to TRBJ1-3; D ambiguous. Trimming took 2 bases from V and 5 from J, leaving 10 bases between them. From germline, CDR1 is SGHVS and CDR2 FQNEAQ. The CDR3 spans 14 residues. Written as DNA, the CDR3 is TGTGCCAGCAGCTTATGGGGAAGTAGAAACACCATATATTTT. Protein product: CASSLWGSRNTIYF.

The chain combines TRBV10-3 with TRBJ1-2, with 10 bases matching TRBD1. This CDR3 is 14 amino acids long. V lost 6 bases, J lost 5 bases, and 6 bases stayed unmatched. In germline, CDR1 is ENHRY, CDR2 SYGVKD. The CDR3 region is CAISGQGGGYGYTF. The CDR3 bases are TGTGCCATCAGCGGACAGGGGGGAGGGTATGGCTACACCTTC.

The gene calls are TRBV19 and TRBJ1-1; unclear D gene. Per germline, CDR1 LNHDA and CDR2 SQIVND (reference sequence). V lost 3 bases and J 1 base, leaving 15 bases between the germline ends. The CDR3 runs to 16 residues. In DNA form, the CDR3 reads TGTGCCAGTAGTATCCACGCCACAGTGCGGAACACTGAAGCTTTCTTT. Encoded protein: CASSIHATVRNTEAFF.

The chain combines TRBV7-9 with TRBJ1-4, with D maybe TRBD1 (5 bases). Trimming stripped 4 bases from V and 10 bases from J, with 16 bases between. This CDR3 has 14 amino acids. The V gene's germline CDR1 is SEHNR and CDR2 FQNEAQ (reference sequence). CDR3 coding DNA: TGTGCCAGCAGCTCGACAGCTCCTGCAGGAAAACTGTTTTTT. It specifies CASSSTAPAGKLFF.

The chain is built from TRBV4-1 and TRBJ1-3; D call uncertain. Trimming removed 4 bases from V and 1 base from J, with 11 bases in between. Looked up from germline, CDR1 is MGHRA and CDR2 is YSYEKL. This CDR3 comprises 15 residues. CDR3 in amino acids: CASSPHTVSGNTIYF. As DNA, the CDR3 is TGCGCCAGCAGCCCACATACAGTTTCTGGAAACACCATATATTTT.

V usage is TRBV6-6 and J usage is TRBJ1-2, with D possibly being TRBD1 (6 bases). The CDR3 is 13 residues long. Germline V gives CDR1 MNHNY, CDR2 SVGAGI (reference sequence). Trimming removed 9 bases at V and 3 bases at J, with 14 bases between. CDR3 loop: CASSLTGDYGYTF. The CDR3 region has the DNA TGTGCCAGTTCTTTGACAGGAGACTATGGCTACACCTTC.

This rearrangement joins TRBV19 to TRBJ2-3; D may be TRBD1 (5 bases). The CDR3 consists of 15 residues. Germline CDR1 is LNHDA and CDR2 is SQIVND (reference sequence). Trimming took off 10 bases at V and 1 base at J, with 18 bases between the two ends. CDR3 nucleotide sequence: TGTGCCACCTCAGGGTCGGCCCGCCGCACAGATACGCAGTATTTT. This codes for CATSGSARRTDTQYF. The full variable domain, rest sourced from reference TRBV19 and TRBJ2-3, is DGGITQSPKYLFRKEGQNVTLSCEQNLNHDAMYWYRQDPGQGLRLIYYSQIVNDFQKGDIAEGYSVSREKKESFPLTVTSAQKNPTAFYLCATSGSARRTDTQYFGPGTRLTVL.

This clone showed up just once. The V gene is TRBV27, the J gene TRBJ2-2; D is unclear. V lost 5 bases to trimming and J lost 4 bases, with 14 bases between them. The CDR3 is made up of 15 amino acids. Germline CDR1 reads MNHEY; CDR2 reads SMNVEV (reference sequence). The CDR3 is CASSLSQQVTGELFF. The CDR3 coding sequence is TGTGCCAGCAGTCTGTCCCAGCAAGTCACCGGGGAGCTGTTTTTT.

The chain has TRBV28 and TRBJ2-7, with 8 bases aligning to TRBD1. This CDR3 has 14 amino acids. CDR1 is MDHEN and CDR2 is SYDVKM in the germline V gene. Trimming removed 4 bases from V and 0 bases from J; junction bases left unmatched: 2. CDR3 nucleotide sequence: TGTGCCAGCAGTTATACAGGGGGCTCCTACGAGCAGTACTTC. Its protein product is CASSYTGGSYEQYF.

The V and J genes are TRBV15 and TRBJ2-7; D is ambiguous. Germline loops: CDR1 LNHNV, CDR2 YYDKDF (reference sequence). V was trimmed by 8 bases and J by 3 bases, leaving 8 bases between them. The CDR3 runs to 11 residues. The CDR3 reads CATSTDYEQYF. The DNA for the CDR3 is TGTGCCACCTCCACGGACTACGAGCAGTACTTC.

The chain couples TRBV5-5 to TRBJ2-1; D perhaps matches TRBD1 (5 bases). V gave up 1 base and J gave up 3 bases, with 11 bases separating them. CDR3 length equals 15 residues. CDR1 and CDR2 from the germline V gene are SGHKS and YYEKEE (reference sequence). CDR3 residues: CASSLRQTVYNEQFF. The CDR3 region has the DNA TGTGCCAGCAGCTTGCGACAGACAGTCTACAATGAGCAGTTCTTC.

The V call is TRBV7-2, the J call TRBJ1-1, with 7 positions matching TRBD1. Per the germline V gene, CDR1 is SGHTA and CDR2 is FQGNSA. After removal of 3 bases from V and 2 bases from J, the junction contained 3 bases not matched to a gene. The CDR3 sequence is 14 residues long. Here the CDR3 reads CASSFGTANTEAFF. CDR3 DNA: TGTGCCAGCAGCTTTGGGACAGCCAACACTGAAGCTTTCTTT.

The chain links TRBV7-2 to TRBJ2-5; 10 positions match TRBD2. CDR1 SGHTA and CDR2 FQGNSA come from the germline V gene. Unmatched junction bases numbered 8, after V lost 5 bases and J lost 5 bases. This CDR3 has 15 amino acids. CDR3 loop: CASSPTSGNRETQYF. CDR3 sequence (DNA): TGTGCCAGCAGCCCCACTAGCGGGAACCGGGAGACCCAGTACTTC.

V gene TRBV6-5 combines with J gene TRBJ1-1; D remains ambiguous. The CDR3 covers 13 residues. V gave up 5 bases and J gave up 1 base, with 8 bases separating them. CDR1 and CDR2 from the germline V gene are MNHEY and SVGAGI. The CDR3 DNA reads TGTGCCAGCAGTCCGCGGGCGAACACTGAAGCTTTCTTT. This gives the protein CASSPRANTEAFF.

The table lists this clone with a few counts. The V gene is TRBV19, the J gene TRBJ2-7; 7 nucleotides align to TRBD2. CDR3 length equals 17 residues. Germline V gene lookup returns CDR1 LNHDA and CDR2 SQIVND (reference sequence). Germline trimming cut 4 bases from V and 2 bases from J; bases unmatched to any gene: 14. The CDR3 nucleotides are TGTGCCAGTAGTACCAAAGGACGGACCGGACTAGCCTACGAGCAGTACTTC. Translation gives CASSTKGRTGLAYEQYF.

The J gene is TRBJ2-4, the V gene TRBV30, with D unclear. The germline CDR1 and CDR2 sequences are GTSNPN and SVGIG (reference sequence). With 4 bases removed from V and 0 bases from J, the gap between germline ends came to 10 bases. The CDR3 has 14 amino acids. CDR3 region: CAWNRVLAKNIQYF. The DNA for the CDR3 is TGTGCCTGGAACAGAGTCCTAGCCAAAAACATTCAGTACTTC.

V usage is TRBV30 and J usage is TRBJ2-7; 9 bases map to TRBD2. The CDR3 has 15 residues. Germline lookup yields CDR1 GTSNPN and CDR2 SVGIG (reference sequence). V shed 0 bases and J 5 bases; nucleotides not matched to a gene: 8. The CDR3 here is CAWSVWAGGPHEQYF. Here the CDR3 DNA reads TGTGCCTGGAGTGTATGGGCGGGAGGGCCCCACGAGCAGTACTTC.

This chain links TRBV5-4 with TRBJ2-3; 9 bases are shared with TRBD1. V shed 4 bases, J shed 4 bases, and the junction held 7 bases outside the gene matches. This CDR3 contains 15 residues. From germline, CDR1 is SGHNT and CDR2 YYREEE (reference sequence). The CDR3 loop is CASSPPDRGSDTQYF. CDR3 in DNA: TGTGCCAGCAGCCCCCCTGACAGGGGGTCAGATACGCAGTATTTT.

V gene TRBV6-2 or TRBV6-3 combines with J gene TRBJ2-4, with 13 bases aligning to TRBD2. Germline V gives CDR1 MNHEY, CDR2 SVGEGT. The CDR3 is 19 residues long. V lost 6 bases to trimming and J lost 0 bases; unmatched junction nucleotides: 11. DNA for the CDR3: TGTGCCAGCAGCCGAGGACTAGCGGGAGATGGGGAAGCCAAAAACATTCAGTACTTC. Translation gives CASSRGLAGDGEAKNIQYF.

The chain links TRBV4-1 to TRBJ1-5; no definite D call. Deletions cut 0 bases from V and 6 bases from J, with 6 bases between. CDR3 size: 13 residues. CDR1 MGHRA and CDR2 YSYEKL come from the germline V gene. CDR3 amino acids: CASSQDEGQPQHF. In DNA form, the CDR3 reads TGCGCCAGCAGCCAAGATGAGGGTCAGCCCCAGCATTTT.